Given below is one TCR beta chain in context. The antigen it binds to is not known. No base-level quality is on record; no much larger clone is a single base apart. This entry belongs to a study of CD8 T cells in Susac syndrome (dated by TCRdb to about 2019). At the level of the whole study: Of the Susac syndrome patients who were sequenced, six had clinically active disease and eight were in clinical remission. Susac syndrome patients were therapy-naive, on corticosteroids (some also receiving IVIg), or on IVIg alone at blood withdrawal. Whether CD8+ T cell activation and differentiation in Susac syndrome was antigen driven was tested using repertoire sequencing. Paper-wide results and their limitations: The number of individuals in the TCR sequencing and HLA analysis was recognized as being relatively small. No clonal expansion was detected in the CD4+ T cell repertoire of Susac syndrome patients.

The germline V gene encodes CDR1 MNHEY and CDR2 SVGAGI. Relative to germline, V is 2 bases shorter and J is 11 bases shorter, with 15 bases between their ends. The CDR3, cysteine through phenylalanine, is 13 amino acids long. Kept here is only the CDR3 DNA, which spans 39 bases and is read in frame from base 1. High-throughput TCR beta sequencing profiled peripheral blood CD8+ and CD4+ T cells from healthy donors, Susac syndrome patients and multiple sclerosis patients. The Susac syndrome patients fulfilled recently defined diagnostic criteria for either definite or probable disease. Bulk CD8+ and CD4+ T cells were purified by magnetic negative isolation, whereas CD8+ TEMRA cells were enriched by FACS. Blood was drawn into EDTA tubes, processed within 24 hours, and PBMCs were isolated by density gradient centrifugation. PBMCs intended for TCR sequencing were frozen in liquid nitrogen and were later thawed in a 37 degrees C water bath. A purity of at least 90% was achieved for sorted or isolated CD4+, CD8+ and CD8+ TEMRA cells.

RNA was extracted with the RNeasy kit and roughly 0.45 to 1 ug was reverse transcribed using random hexamers. The immunoSEQ multiplex PCR assay, which covers 54 Vbeta and 13 Jbeta segments, was used to amplify TCR beta CDR3 regions. PCR amplification bias was corrected using a synthetic template baseline for primer optimization and computational correction. The study's processing was this. Reads were annotated to V, D and J genes per IMGT and analyzed with immunoSEQ Analyzer, keeping only productive sequences. To calculate clonality, Shannon entropy was normalized by log2 of the number of productive unique sequences and then subtracted from one. For each patient and control, public and private clones were evaluated within the 100 most prevalent clones. A clone was defined as Susac-specific if it was absent from the healthy and MS cohorts, from 1052 published viral clones and from other ImmuneACCESS disease sequences. Through fastp at Q25 and MiXCR, TCRdb rebuilt clones from the public reads, retaining in-frame beta chains. CDR3 protein duplicates are merged, each entry listing the most common genes and DNA. The V and J calls and clone size are TCRdb's, not the authors'. For this sample the table gives 71,000 or so distinct CDR3 sequences, of which 93% were detected only once. The top ten clones comprise about 0.15% of the sample.

Specimen: CD4+ T cells from PBMCs. The source is a human donor with Susac syndrome. Here the chain combines TRBV6-5 and TRBJ1-2; the D gene is perhaps TRBD1, on 5 matching bases. This receptor has the CDR3 CASSYGGTSRYTF. The nucleotide sequence is TGTGCCAGCAGTTACGGAGGGACTTCCAGGTACACCTTC.